The 28 T cell receptor beta chains below all came from one sample that was sequenced in a study of blood T cell repertoires in COVID-19. The method was immunoSEQ multiplex PCR; TCRdb's version includes in-frame clones alone and lacks a portion of them. This table has about 230,000 clones, 80% to 90% appearing once. The source material was peripheral blood. The source is a man aged 35-49 years with acute or convalescent COVID-19.

This clone appeared a few times. The chain recombines TRBV15 with TRBJ1-5, with 7 bases that match TRBD1. V gave up 2 bases and J gave up 6 bases; unmatched junction bases: 4. CDR1 and CDR2 (germline): LNHNV, YYDKDF (reference sequence). The CDR3 is 14 amino acids. The DNA of the CDR3 is TGTGCCACCAGCAGAACAGGGGCTGGTCAGCCCCAGCATTTT. Translating it yields CATSRTGAGQPQHF.

This chain links TRBV9 with TRBJ2-1; perhaps TRBD2 as D (5 bases). Germline CDR1 and CDR2: SGDLS and YYNGEE. This CDR3 has 13 amino acids. V was shortened by 7 bases and J by 5 bases, with 13 bases between the two germline ends. The CDR3 DNA reads as TGTGCCAGCTCCGGTGCAGCGGACAATGAGCAGTTCTTC. Protein sequence: CASSGAADNEQFF.

The V call is TRBV27, the J call TRBJ2-1; 9 bases are shared with TRBD1. The germline CDR1 and CDR2 sequences are MNHEY and SMNVEV (reference sequence). V dropped 6 bases and J dropped 1; count of bases not matched to a gene: 10. The CDR3 runs to 17 residues. CDR3 DNA sequence: TGTGCCAGCAGGAGAACAGGGGGCCACTCATCCTACAATGAGCAGTTCTTC. Its protein product is CASRRTGGHSSYNEQFF.

The chain has TRBV7-3 and TRBJ2-1; 14 bases line up with TRBD2. Germline V gene data show CDR1 as SGHTA and CDR2 as FQGTGA. J gave up 4 bases and V 5 bases, and 10 bases lay outside the gene matches. This CDR3 is built from 18 residues. The CDR3 nucleotides read TGTGCCAGCAGCGTCACGACTAGCGGGGGGGCTTATTACAATGAGCAGTTCTTC. Its protein product is CASSVTTSGGAYYNEQFF.

This clone was picked up a small number of times. CDR3 sequence reads: CASSAIGGAAAGELFF. The CDR3 DNA sequence: TGCGCCAGCAGCGCAATAGGGGGCGCGGCCGCCGGGGAGCTGTTTTTT. The chain is built from TRBV5-1 and TRBJ2-2, with 7 bases aligning to TRBD1. The CDR3 is 16 amino acids. Per germline, CDR1 SGHRS and CDR2 YFSETQ. The V segment lost 4 bases and the J segment 6 bases; nucleotides outside the gene matches: 12.

The chain carries TRBV29-1 and TRBJ1-1; the match to TRBD1 covers 10 bases. The CDR3 is 14 residues long. Germline V gene data show CDR1 as SQVTM and CDR2 as ANQGSEA. Losses at the gene ends were 3 bases for V and 4 bases for J; bases not matched to a gene: 5. The CDR3 loop reads CSVDGDRGVTEAFF. In DNA, the CDR3 is TGCAGCGTTGATGGGGACAGGGGAGTCACTGAAGCTTTCTTT.

The chain carries TRBV19 and TRBJ1-1, with a weak D call TRBD1 (6 bases). This CDR3 contains 13 residues. CDR1 is LNHDA, CDR2 SQIVND, per germline (reference sequence). V was clipped by 11 bases and J by 0 bases, with 13 bases between them. The CDR3 region is CAVTGSMNTEAFF. Here the CDR3 DNA reads TGTGCCGTAACAGGGAGCATGAACACTGAAGCTTTCTTT.

The chain joins TRBV19 to TRBJ1-2; D is perhaps TRBD1 (5 bases). There are 13 residues in the CDR3. CDR1 and CDR2 (germline): LNHDA, SQIVND (reference sequence). Trimming removed 4 bases from V and 4 bases from J, with 10 bases in between. Written as DNA, the CDR3 is TGTGCCAGTAGTAAGACAGCTGTCTATGGCTACACCTTC. Translating gives CASSKTAVYGYTF.

The rearrangement links TRBV30 to TRBJ1-2; D not certain. CDR1 and CDR2 from the germline V gene are GTSNPN and SVGIG (reference sequence). This CDR3 has 13 residues. Trimming took off 1 base at V and 3 bases at J, with 9 bases between the two ends. The CDR3 DNA reads as TGTGCCTGGAGTGAGCGGGTGGACTATGGCTACACCTTC. It yields the protein CAWSERVDYGYTF.

The rearrangement joins TRBV18 to TRBJ1-2; 8 bases are a match to TRBD1. The CDR3 spans 15 residues. V gave up 4 bases and J gave up 7 bases; unmatched junction bases: 11. Germline CDR1 is KGHSH and CDR2 is LQKENI. CDR3 sequence reads: CASSQLQGGEGGYTF. In DNA form, the CDR3 reads TGTGCCAGCTCACAACTACAGGGGGGAGAAGGTGGCTACACCTTC.

This sequence joins TRBV7-8 and TRBJ2-3; 7 positions match TRBD2. CDR1 and CDR2 from the germline V gene are SGHVS and FQNEAQ. The CDR3 is 15 residues long. V was pared by 5 bases and J by 3 bases, with 8 bases of the junction left unmatched. The CDR3, as DNA: TGTGCCAGCAGCCCCAGCGGGGTAGGGACAGATACGCAGTATTTT. It translates to CASSPSGVGTDTQYF. Complete variable domain (other parts from reference TRBV7-8 and TRBJ2-3): GAGVSQSPRYKVAKRGQDVALRCDPISGHVSLFWYQQALGQGPEFLTYFQNEAQLDKSGLPSDRFFAERPEGSVSTLKIQRTQQEDSAVYLCASSPSGVGTDTQYFGPGTRLTVL.

J is TRBJ2-2 and V is TRBV29-1; the match to TRBD2 covers 8 bases. The V segment lost 7 bases and the J segment 8 bases; nucleotides outside the gene matches: 9. This CDR3 has 13 amino acids. Germline CDR1 SQVTM, CDR2 ANQGSEA. The CDR3 sequence: CSETSGLTGELFF. As DNA, the CDR3 is TGCAGCGAAACTAGCGGCCTTACGGGGGAGCTGTTTTTT.

The CDR3 loop reads CASSYSAGGSYEQYF. Written as DNA, the CDR3 is TGTGCCAGCAGTTACTCGGCAGGAGGGAGCTACGAGCAGTACTTC. The rearrangement joins TRBV6-5 to TRBJ2-7; D perhaps matches TRBD2 (6 bases). V dropped 0 bases and J dropped 3 bases, with 12 bases sitting between them. This CDR3 has 15 residues. Per germline, CDR1 MNHEY and CDR2 SVGAGI.

The chain has TRBV18 and TRBJ1-2; D gene unclear. Germline V CDR1 and CDR2: KGHSH, LQKENI. This CDR3 is built from 15 residues. The V end lost 3 bases, the J end lost 7 bases, and 18 bases lay between the germline ends. Here the CDR3 reads CASSPTLLDMAGYTF. The CDR3 nucleotides are TGTGCCAGCTCACCGACCCTTTTAGACATGGCTGGCTACACCTTC.

The V gene is TRBV6-5, the J gene TRBJ2-7; D might be TRBD1 (5 bases). CDR1 MNHEY and CDR2 SVGAGI come from the germline V gene. This CDR3 is built from 12 residues. Trimming stripped 6 bases from V and 2 bases from J, with 8 bases between. CDR3 DNA sequence: TGTGCCAGCAGCAGACAGACCTACGAGCAGTACTTC. Translated, it gives CASSRQTYEQYF.

The V and J genes are TRBV6-5 and TRBJ1-3, with a possible D match to TRBD1 (6 bases). The CDR3 contains 15 residues. Looked up from germline, CDR1 is MNHEY and CDR2 is SVGAGI. The germline V and J ends were trimmed by 6 bases and 0 bases, with 12 bases remaining between them. CDR3 nucleotides: TGTGCCAGCAGCCAAACAGGGATCTCTGGAAACACCATATATTTT. Its protein product is CASSQTGISGNTIYF.

The genes are TRBV21-1 and TRBJ1-1; TRBD1, the D gene given by the table, was not confirmed from the DNA. TRBV21-1 is deemed a pseudogene. This CDR3 contains 14 residues. This CDR3 is CASSKGGQYTEAFF. Written as DNA, the CDR3 is TGTGCCAGCAGCAAAGGGGGACAGTACACTGAAGCTTTCTTT.

V and J are TRBV25-1 and TRBJ1-4; 9 nucleotides line up with TRBD1. The CDR3 has 15 amino acids. J lost 8 bases, V lost 3 bases, and 7 bases had no gene match. Germline CDR1 is MGHDK and CDR2 is SYGVNS. CDR3 region: CASSDHMTGGEKLFF. CDR3 DNA sequence: TGTGCCAGCAGTGATCACATGACAGGGGGAGAAAAACTGTTTTTT.

The chain employs TRBV28 and TRBJ1-5, with 7 nucleotides matching TRBD1. Germline values: CDR1 MDHEN, CDR2 SYDVKM. CDR3 length equals 18 residues. With V trimmed by 5 bases and J by 7 bases, 20 bases remained unmatched. CDR3 sequence reads: CASSASMIGTERHQPQHF. In DNA form, the CDR3 reads TGTGCCAGCAGTGCATCAATGATCGGGACAGAACGGCACCAGCCCCAGCATTTT.

This clone has a handful of counts. The V gene is TRBV7-9, the J gene TRBJ1-6, with D possibly matching TRBD1 (5 bases). The CDR3 loop spans 14 amino acids. V lost 0 bases, J lost 12 bases, and 12 bases lay in between. CDR1 is SEHNR, CDR2 FQNEAQ, per germline (reference sequence). The CDR3 reads CASSLAQGMGPLHF. Written as DNA, the CDR3 is TGTGCCAGCAGCTTAGCCCAGGGAATGGGACCCCTCCACTTT.

The J gene is TRBJ1-5, the V gene TRBV30; D is undetermined. There are 13 residues in the CDR3. Germline lookup yields CDR1 GTSNPN and CDR2 SVGIG (reference sequence). V was pared by 2 bases and J by 6 bases, with 11 bases between. CDR3 amino acids: CAWSPGLRQPQHF. CDR3 in DNA: TGTGCCTGGAGTCCCGGGTTACGTCAGCCCCAGCATTTT.

The chain joins TRBV4-2 to TRBJ2-2; D is possibly TRBD2 (5 bases). The CDR3 has 15 amino acids. Germline CDR1 LGHNA, CDR2 YNFKEQ. Between the trimmed V and J ends, which lost 3 bases and 5 bases, there was a span of 13 bases. CDR3 residues: CASSHSVTGTGELFF. CDR3 bases: TGTGCCAGCAGCCATAGCGTGACTGGGACCGGGGAGCTGTTTTTT.

The chain combines TRBV7-3 with TRBJ2-3; TRBD2 is a possible D gene (6 bases). Trimming pared 4 bases from V and 6 bases from J, leaving 14 bases between. Germline V CDR1 and CDR2: SGHTA, FQGTGA. The CDR3 has 14 residues. In DNA, the CDR3 is TGTGCCAGCAGCTCCCGGCCGGGAGATGATACGCAGTATTTT. Its translation is CASSSRPGDDTQYF.

This chain connects TRBV19 to TRBJ1-1; TRBD1 matches at 10 bases. Germline V gene sequence: CDR1 LNHDA, CDR2 SQIVND (reference sequence). V was pared by 4 bases and J by 6 bases, with 8 bases of the junction left unmatched. The CDR3 runs 15 residues. Here the CDR3 DNA reads TGTGCCAGTAGTAGGGACAGGGGAGGGTTTGCTGAAGCTTTCTTT. This codes for CASSRDRGGFAEAFF. The whole variable domain, remainder taken from reference TRBV19 and TRBJ1-1, is DGGITQSPKYLFRKEGQNVTLSCEQNLNHDAMYWYRQDPGQGLRLIYYSQIVNDFQKGDIAEGYSVSREKKESFPLTVTSAQKNPTAFYLCASSRDRGGFAEAFFGQGTRLTVV.

The J gene is TRBJ1-2, the V gene TRBV6-5, with D unclear. CDR1 and CDR2 (germline): MNHEY, SVGAGI. V was clipped by 6 bases and J by 4 bases, with 12 bases between them. The CDR3 has 13 amino acids. CDR3 nucleotide sequence: TGTGCCAGCAGCCTCGACACCCGCTATGGCTACACCTTC. Its translation is CASSLDTRYGYTF.

The V and J genes are TRBV27 and TRBJ1-1; D ambiguous. Germline CDR1 reads MNHEY; CDR2 reads SMNVEV (reference sequence). This CDR3 is built from 13 residues. V shed 3 bases and J shed 1 base, with 6 bases lying between them. For the CDR3, the DNA is TGTGCCAGCAGTTTGTACAGGAACACTGAAGCTTTCTTT. Protein product: CASSLYRNTEAFF.

The chain employs TRBV3-1 (or the pseudogene TRBV3-2) and TRBJ1-4; no clear D. The CDR3 runs 14 residues. Germline V gene lookup returns CDR1 LGHDT and CDR2 YNNKEL (reference sequence). Deletions cut 7 bases from V and 8 bases from J, with 17 bases between. CDR3 in amino acids: CASKPDLSEEKLFF. The CDR3 DNA reads TGTGCCAGCAAGCCGGACTTATCCGAGGAAAAACTGTTTTTT.

The V call is TRBV5-4, the J call TRBJ2-1; TRBD2 matches 8 bases. V was pared by 4 bases and J by 8 bases, with 8 bases of the junction left unmatched. In germline, CDR1 is SGHNT, CDR2 YYREEE (reference sequence). The CDR3 sequence is 14 residues long. In DNA, the CDR3 is TGTGCCAGCAGCCCGGGGGGGCTCAGGGATGAGCAGTTCTTC. This gives the protein CASSPGGLRDEQFF.